The present T cell receptor beta chain was sequenced within a study of T cell repertoires in cytomegalovirus infection. Overall study context: It was the public TCR beta signatures that indicated both CMV infection and matching HLA type.

V gave up 4 bases and J gave up 0 bases; unmatched junction bases: 2. This CDR3 has 15 amino acids. CDR1 is MNHNY, CDR2 SVGAGI, per germline (reference sequence). Comments on this clonotype: What it recognizes is unknown.

TCRdb processed the reads anew with MiXCR; each CDR3 protein has one entry. The table includes 71,000 or so distinct CDR3 sequences, approximately 22% detected once. This clonotype was obtained from a human donor in good health (CMV status not recorded). Some clones in this sample may be carry-over from other donors' samples. This chain connects TRBV6-6 to TRBJ2-3; 9 bases agree with TRBD2. The source was CD8+ T cells from cultured PBMCs, collected from culture after CMV antigen stimulation. CDR3: CASSFTSGSTDTQYF. CDR3 DNA: TGTGCCAGCAGTTTCACTAGCGGGAGCACAGATACGCAGTATTTT.